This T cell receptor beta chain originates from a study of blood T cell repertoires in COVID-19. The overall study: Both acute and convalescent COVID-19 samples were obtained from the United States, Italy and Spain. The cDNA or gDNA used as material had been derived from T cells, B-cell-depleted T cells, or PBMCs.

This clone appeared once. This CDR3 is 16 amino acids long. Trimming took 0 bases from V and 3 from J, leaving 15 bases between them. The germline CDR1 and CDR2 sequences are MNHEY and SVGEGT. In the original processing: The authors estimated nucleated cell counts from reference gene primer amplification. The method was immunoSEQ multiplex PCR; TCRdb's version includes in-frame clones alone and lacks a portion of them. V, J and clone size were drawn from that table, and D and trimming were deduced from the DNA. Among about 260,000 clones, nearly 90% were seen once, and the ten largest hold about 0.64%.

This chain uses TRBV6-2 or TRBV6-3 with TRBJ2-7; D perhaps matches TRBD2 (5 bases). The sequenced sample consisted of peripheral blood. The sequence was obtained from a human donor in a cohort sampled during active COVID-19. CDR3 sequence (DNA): TGTGCCAGCAGTTACTCCCCACATCGGGGATTCTACGAGCAGTACTTC. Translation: CASSYSPHRGFYEQYF.